These 10 T cell receptor beta chains came from one sample sequenced in a study of identical twins. TCRdb reprocessed the 5' RACE reads via MiXCR and lists one record per CDR3 protein. The data show 690,000 or so distinct CDR3 sequences, around 8.3% seen once. Another study also made use of these data, one on yellow fever vaccine responses in identical twins.

Sequencing was performed on PBMCs. The receptors come from a woman younger than 30 in good health.

This chain joins TRBV9 and TRBJ2-1; D remains ambiguous. CDR3 length: 16 residues. The germline V gene has CDR1 SGDLS and CDR2 YYNGEE. Trimming shortened V by 4 bases and J by 0 bases, and 14 bases separated the two germline ends. The CDR3, as DNA: TGTGCCAGCAGCCCCCCGGGCGGCGCCTCCTACAATGAGCAGTTCTTC. The encoded protein is CASSPPGGASYNEQFF.

This clonotype has a handful of counts. This chain links TRBV4-2 with TRBJ2-3; TRBD2 matches 13 bases. The CDR3 contains 23 residues. Germline CDR1 and CDR2: LGHNA and YNFKEQ. After removal of 4 bases from V and 5 bases from J, the junction contained 27 bases not matched to a gene. DNA of the CDR3: TGTGCCAGCAGCCGCGACCGGCAGGGGGGAACTAGCGGGAGGGCACGCAGGGGAGATACGCAGTATTTT. This encodes CASSRDRQGGTSGRARRGDTQYF.

The chain carries TRBV5-1 and TRBJ2-7, with TRBD1 matching over 7 bases. V shed 4 bases, J shed 2 bases, and the junction held 9 bases outside the gene matches. The CDR3 totals 15 residues. CDR1 and CDR2 (germline): SGHRS, YFSETQ. The CDR3 spells CASSPERTGAYEQYF. CDR3 bases: TGCGCCAGCAGCCCCGAGCGTACAGGGGCCTACGAGCAGTACTTC.

This clonotype has just a few counts. The chain is built from TRBV6-2 or TRBV6-3 and TRBJ2-3; 7 bases fit TRBD2. Germline-derived CDR1 and CDR2 are MNHEY and SVGEGT. Trimming cost V 7 bases and J 5 bases; bases outside gene matches: 9. The CDR3 has 14 residues. The CDR3 sequence: CASIPAGRGDTQYF. In nucleotides, the CDR3 is TGTGCCAGCATCCCAGCGGGGCGGGGAGATACGCAGTATTTT.

This CDR3 reads CASSFSRGGESYEQYF. CDR3 bases: TGCGCCAGCAGCTTCTCACGAGGCGGTGAGTCCTACGAGCAGTACTTC. J is TRBJ2-7 and V is TRBV5-1; D is ambiguous. Germline V gene lookup returns CDR1 SGHRS and CDR2 YFSETQ. There are 16 residues in the CDR3. V lost 2 bases and J 1 base, leaving 16 bases between the germline ends.

This clonotype was found a few times. V usage is TRBV5-1 and J usage is TRBJ2-2; 8 bases align to TRBD2. This CDR3 contains 15 residues. Unmatched junction bases numbered 7, after V lost 4 bases and J lost 5 bases. Germline V lookup: CDR1 SGHRS, CDR2 YFSETQ. The CDR3 spells CASSMTAGGTGELFF. In DNA form, the CDR3 reads TGCGCCAGCAGCATGACTGCGGGGGGTACCGGGGAGCTGTTTTTT.

The J gene is TRBJ2-5, the V gene TRBV27; 8 bases are shared with TRBD2. Per germline, CDR1 MNHEY and CDR2 SMNVEV (reference sequence). This CDR3 has 14 residues. J lost 4 bases, V lost 6 bases, and 7 bases had no gene match. The CDR3 nucleotides are TGTGCCAGCAGCCGTTCCAGCGGGAGAGAGACCCAGTACTTC. This sequence encodes CASSRSSGRETQYF.

This clonotype appeared many times. At one end, the junction sequence differs from germline, possibly due to a read error. The V call is TRBV5-1, the J call TRBJ2-3; 7 bases are a match to TRBD2. This CDR3 is 14 amino acids long. The germline gives CDR1 SGHRS, CDR2 YFSETQ. CDR3 residues: CASSLAGGTDTQYF. In DNA form, the CDR3 reads TGTGCCAGCAGTCTGGCGGGGGGCACAGATACGCAGTATTTT.

Many counts were recorded for this clonotype. The CDR3 DNA reads TGTGCCAGCAGCTTCGGGACTAGTAAGTTCTTC. It translates to CASSFGTSKFF. This sequence joins TRBV7-9 and TRBJ2-1; TRBD2 aligns across 8 bases. Germline CDR1 and CDR2: SEHNR and FQNEAQ (reference sequence). The CDR3 spans 11 residues. V shed 3 bases and J 14 bases; nucleotides not matched to a gene: 3.

This clonotype was picked up many times. The chain couples TRBV7-9 to TRBJ2-2; D call uncertain. V was trimmed by 2 bases and J by 2 bases, leaving 9 bases between them. CDR1 is SEHNR and CDR2 is FQNEAQ in the germline V gene (reference sequence). CDR3 length equals 15 residues. The CDR3 reads CASSLYIGNTGELFF. CDR3 bases: TGTGCCAGCAGCTTATATATCGGAAACACCGGGGAGCTGTTTTTT. The full variable domain, in which reference TRBV7-9 and TRBJ2-2 provide the parts outside the CDR3, is DTGVSQNPRHKITKRGQNVTFRCDPISEHNRLYWYRQTLGQGPEFLTYFQNEAQLEKSRLLSDRFSAERPKGSFSTLEIQRTEQGDSAMYLCASSLYIGNTGELFFGEGSRLTVL.